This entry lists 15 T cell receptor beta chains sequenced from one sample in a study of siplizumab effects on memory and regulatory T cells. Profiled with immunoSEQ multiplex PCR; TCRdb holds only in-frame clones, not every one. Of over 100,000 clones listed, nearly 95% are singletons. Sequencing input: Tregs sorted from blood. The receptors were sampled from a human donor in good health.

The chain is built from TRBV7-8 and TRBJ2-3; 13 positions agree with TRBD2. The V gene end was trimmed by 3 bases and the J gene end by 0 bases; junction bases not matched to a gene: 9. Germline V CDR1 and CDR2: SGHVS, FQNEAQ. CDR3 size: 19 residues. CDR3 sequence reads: CASSFPGLAGVTSTDTQYF. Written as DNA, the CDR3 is TGTGCCAGCAGCTTCCCCGGACTAGCGGGGGTGACTAGCACAGATACGCAGTATTTT.

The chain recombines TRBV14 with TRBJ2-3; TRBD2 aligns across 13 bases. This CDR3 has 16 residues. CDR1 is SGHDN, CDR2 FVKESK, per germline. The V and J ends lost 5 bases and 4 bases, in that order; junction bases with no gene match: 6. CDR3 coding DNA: TGTGCCAGCAGCACACGGACTAGCGGGAGTGCAGATACGCAGTATTTT. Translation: CASSTRTSGSADTQYF.

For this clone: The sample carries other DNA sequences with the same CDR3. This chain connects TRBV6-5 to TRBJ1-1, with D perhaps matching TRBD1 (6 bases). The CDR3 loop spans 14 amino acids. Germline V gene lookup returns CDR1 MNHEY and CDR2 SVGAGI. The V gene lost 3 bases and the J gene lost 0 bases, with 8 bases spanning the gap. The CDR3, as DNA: TGTGCCAGCAGTTATGGGGGCCTGAACACTGAAGCTTTCTTT. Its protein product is CASSYGGLNTEAFF.

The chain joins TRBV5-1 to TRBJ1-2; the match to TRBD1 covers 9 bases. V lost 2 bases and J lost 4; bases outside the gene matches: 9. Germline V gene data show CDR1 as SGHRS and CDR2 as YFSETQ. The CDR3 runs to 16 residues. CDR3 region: CASSFNGQGTPYGYTF. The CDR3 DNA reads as TGCGCCAGCAGCTTCAATGGACAGGGGACTCCCTATGGCTACACCTTC.

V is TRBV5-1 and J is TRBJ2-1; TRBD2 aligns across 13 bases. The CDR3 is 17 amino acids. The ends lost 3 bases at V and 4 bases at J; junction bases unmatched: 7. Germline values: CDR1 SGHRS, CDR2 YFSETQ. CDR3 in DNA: TGCGCCAGCAGCTCAAGACTAGCGGGAGGCCCTTACAATGAGCAGTTCTTC. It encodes CASSSRLAGGPYNEQFF.

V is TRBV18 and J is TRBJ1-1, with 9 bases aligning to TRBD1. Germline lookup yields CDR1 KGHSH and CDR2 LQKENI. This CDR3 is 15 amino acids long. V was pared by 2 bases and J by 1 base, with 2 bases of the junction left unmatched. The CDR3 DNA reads TGTGCCAGCTCACCATGGACAGGGGAGAACACTGAAGCTTTCTTT. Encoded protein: CASSPWTGENTEAFF. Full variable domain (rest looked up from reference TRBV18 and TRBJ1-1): NAGVMQNPRHLVRRRGQEARLRCSPMKGHSHVYWYRQLPEEGLKFMVYLQKENIIDESGMPKERFSAEFPKEGPSILRIQQVVRGDSAAYFCASSPWTGENTEAFFGQGTRLTVV.

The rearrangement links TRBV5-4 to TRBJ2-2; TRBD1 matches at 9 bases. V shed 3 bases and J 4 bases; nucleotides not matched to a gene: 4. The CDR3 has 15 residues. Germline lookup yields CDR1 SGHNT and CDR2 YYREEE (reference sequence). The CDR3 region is CASSWTGVSTGELFF. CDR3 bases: TGTGCCAGCAGCTGGACAGGGGTGAGCACCGGGGAGCTGTTTTTT.

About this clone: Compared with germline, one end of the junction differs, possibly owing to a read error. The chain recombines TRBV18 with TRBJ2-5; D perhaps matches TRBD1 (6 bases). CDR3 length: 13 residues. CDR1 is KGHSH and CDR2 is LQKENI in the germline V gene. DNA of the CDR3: TGTGCCAGCTCTCCACAGGGTCCAGAGACCCAGTACTTC. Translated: CASSPQGPETQYF.

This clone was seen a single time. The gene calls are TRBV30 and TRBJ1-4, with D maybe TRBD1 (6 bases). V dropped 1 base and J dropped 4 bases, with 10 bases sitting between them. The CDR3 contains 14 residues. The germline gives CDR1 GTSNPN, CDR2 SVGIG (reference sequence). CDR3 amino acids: CAWSADRFNEKLFF. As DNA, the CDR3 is TGTGCCTGGAGTGCAGACAGGTTTAATGAAAAACTGTTTTTT.

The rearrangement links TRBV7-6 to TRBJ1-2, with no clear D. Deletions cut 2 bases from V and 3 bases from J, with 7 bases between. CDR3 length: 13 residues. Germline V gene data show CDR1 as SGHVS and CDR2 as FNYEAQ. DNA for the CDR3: TGTGCCAGCAGCTTATCCGGATACTATGGCTACACCTTC. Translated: CASSLSGYYGYTF.

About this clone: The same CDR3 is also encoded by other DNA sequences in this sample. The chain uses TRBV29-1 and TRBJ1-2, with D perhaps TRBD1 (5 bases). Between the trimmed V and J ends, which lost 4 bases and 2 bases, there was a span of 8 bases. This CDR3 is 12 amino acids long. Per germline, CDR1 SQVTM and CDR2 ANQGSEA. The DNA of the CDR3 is TGCAGCGTTGTGGGGGGAAACTATGGCTACACCTTC. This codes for CSVVGGNYGYTF.

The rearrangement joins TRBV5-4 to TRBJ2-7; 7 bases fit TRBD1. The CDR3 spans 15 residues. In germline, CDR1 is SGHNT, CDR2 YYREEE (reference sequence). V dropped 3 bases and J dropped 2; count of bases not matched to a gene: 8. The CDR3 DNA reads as TGTGCCAGCAGCTCTGACAGGGAGAGGGCCTACGAGCAGTACTTC. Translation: CASSSDRERAYEQYF.

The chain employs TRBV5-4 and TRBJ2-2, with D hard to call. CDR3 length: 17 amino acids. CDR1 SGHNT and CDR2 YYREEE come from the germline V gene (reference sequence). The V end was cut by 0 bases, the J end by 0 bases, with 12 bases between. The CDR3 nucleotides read TGTGCCAGCAGCTTGGCCGGGCGGATTGCGAACACCGGGGAGCTGTTTTTT. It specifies CASSLAGRIANTGELFF.

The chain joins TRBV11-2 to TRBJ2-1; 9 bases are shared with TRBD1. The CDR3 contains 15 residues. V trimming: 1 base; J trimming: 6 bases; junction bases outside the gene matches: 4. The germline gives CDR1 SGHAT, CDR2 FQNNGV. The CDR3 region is CASSLAGTGRNEQFF. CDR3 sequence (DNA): TGTGCCAGCAGCTTAGCTGGGACAGGGCGCAATGAGCAGTTCTTC.

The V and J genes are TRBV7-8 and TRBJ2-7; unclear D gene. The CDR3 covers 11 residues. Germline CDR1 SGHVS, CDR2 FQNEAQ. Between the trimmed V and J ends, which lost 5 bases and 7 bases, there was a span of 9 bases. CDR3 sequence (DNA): TGTGCCAGCAGCCGCATTGAGGAGCAGTACTTC. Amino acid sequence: CASSRIEEQYF.